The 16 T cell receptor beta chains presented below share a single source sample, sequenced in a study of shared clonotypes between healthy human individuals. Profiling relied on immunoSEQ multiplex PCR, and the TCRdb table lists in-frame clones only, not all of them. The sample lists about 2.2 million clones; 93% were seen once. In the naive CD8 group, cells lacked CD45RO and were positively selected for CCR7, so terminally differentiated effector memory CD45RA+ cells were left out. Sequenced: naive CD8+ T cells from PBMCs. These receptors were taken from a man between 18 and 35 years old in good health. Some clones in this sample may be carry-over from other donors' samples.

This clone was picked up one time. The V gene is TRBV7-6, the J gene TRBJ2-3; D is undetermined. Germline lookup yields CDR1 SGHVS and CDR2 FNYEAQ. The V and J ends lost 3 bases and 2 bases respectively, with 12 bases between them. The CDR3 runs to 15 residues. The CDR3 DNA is TGTGCCAGCAGCTTTCCCGACTTCCACACAGATACGCAGTATTTT. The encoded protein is CASSFPDFHTDTQYF.

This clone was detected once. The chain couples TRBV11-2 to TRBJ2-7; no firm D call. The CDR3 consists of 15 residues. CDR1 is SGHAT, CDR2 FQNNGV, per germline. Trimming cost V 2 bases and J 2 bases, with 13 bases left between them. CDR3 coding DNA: TGTGCCAGCAGCTTAATGCGGAGCTCCCCCTACGAGCAGTACTTC. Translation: CASSLMRSSPYEQYF.

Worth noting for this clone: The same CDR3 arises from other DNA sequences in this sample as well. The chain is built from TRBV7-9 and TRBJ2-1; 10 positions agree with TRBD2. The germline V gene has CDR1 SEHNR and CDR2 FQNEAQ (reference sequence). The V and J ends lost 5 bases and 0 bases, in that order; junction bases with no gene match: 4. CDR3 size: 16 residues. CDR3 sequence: CASSPPSGSSYNEQFF. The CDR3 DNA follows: TGTGCCAGCAGCCCCCCTAGCGGGAGCTCCTACAATGAGCAGTTCTTC. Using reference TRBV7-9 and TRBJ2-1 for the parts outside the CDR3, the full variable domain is DTGVSQNPRHKITKRGQNVTFRCDPISEHNRLYWYRQTLGQGPEFLTYFQNEAQLEKSRLLSDRFSAERPKGSFSTLEIQRTEQGDSAMYLCASSPPSGSSYNEQFFGPGTRLTVL.

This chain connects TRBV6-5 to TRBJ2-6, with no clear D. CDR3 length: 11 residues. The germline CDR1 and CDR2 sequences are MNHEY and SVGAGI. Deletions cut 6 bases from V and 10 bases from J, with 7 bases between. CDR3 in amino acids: CASRSFNVLTF. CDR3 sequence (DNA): TGTGCCAGCAGGTCCTTTAACGTCCTGACTTTC.

In nucleotides, the CDR3 is TGTGCCAGCAGCCTGAGGGGACAGAAACTCTACGAGCAGTACTTC. This sequence encodes CASSLRGQKLYEQYF. The genes are TRBV7-8 and TRBJ2-7, with 7 bases aligning to TRBD1. After removal of 5 bases from V and 3 bases from J, the junction contained 10 bases not matched to a gene. Germline V gene data show CDR1 as SGHVS and CDR2 as FQNEAQ. The CDR3 contains 15 residues.

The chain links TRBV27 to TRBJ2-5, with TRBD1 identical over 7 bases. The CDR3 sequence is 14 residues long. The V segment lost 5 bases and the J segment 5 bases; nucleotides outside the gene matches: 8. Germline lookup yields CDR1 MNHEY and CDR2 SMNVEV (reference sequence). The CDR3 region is CASSPFDRVETQYF. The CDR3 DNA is TGTGCCAGCAGTCCCTTTGACAGGGTCGAGACCCAGTACTTC.

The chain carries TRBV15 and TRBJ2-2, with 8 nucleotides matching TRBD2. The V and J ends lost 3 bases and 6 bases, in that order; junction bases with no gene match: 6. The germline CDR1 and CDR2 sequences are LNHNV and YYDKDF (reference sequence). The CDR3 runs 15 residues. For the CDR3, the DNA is TGTGCCACCAGCAGGTCGGGACTAGGGGCCGGGGAGCTGTTTTTT. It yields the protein CATSRSGLGAGELFF. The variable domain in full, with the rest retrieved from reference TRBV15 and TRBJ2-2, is DAMVIQNPRYQVTQFGKPVTLSCSQTLNHNVMYWYQQKSSQAPKLLFHYYDKDFNNEADTPDNFQSRRPNTSFCFLDIRSPGLGDTAMYLCATSRSGLGAGELFFGEGSRLTVL.

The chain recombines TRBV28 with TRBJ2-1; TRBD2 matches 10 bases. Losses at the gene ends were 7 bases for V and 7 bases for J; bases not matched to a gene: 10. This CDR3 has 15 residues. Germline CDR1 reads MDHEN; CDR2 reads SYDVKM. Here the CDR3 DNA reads TGTGCCAGCAAATATCTAGCGGGAGCCCCAAATGAGCAGTTCTTC. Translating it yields CASKYLAGAPNEQFF.

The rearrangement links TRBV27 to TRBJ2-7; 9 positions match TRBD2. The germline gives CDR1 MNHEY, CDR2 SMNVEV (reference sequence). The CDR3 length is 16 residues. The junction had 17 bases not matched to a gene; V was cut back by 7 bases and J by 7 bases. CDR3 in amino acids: CASIPRWREGLREQYF. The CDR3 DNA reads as TGTGCCAGCATCCCCAGATGGCGGGAGGGCCTACGGGAGCAGTACTTC.

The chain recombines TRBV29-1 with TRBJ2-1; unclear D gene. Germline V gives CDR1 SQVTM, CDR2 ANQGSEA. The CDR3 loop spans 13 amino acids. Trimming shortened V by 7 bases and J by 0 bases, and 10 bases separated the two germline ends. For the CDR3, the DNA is TGCAGCGCCCGATATCTCTCCTACAATGAGCAGTTCTTC. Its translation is CSARYLSYNEQFF.

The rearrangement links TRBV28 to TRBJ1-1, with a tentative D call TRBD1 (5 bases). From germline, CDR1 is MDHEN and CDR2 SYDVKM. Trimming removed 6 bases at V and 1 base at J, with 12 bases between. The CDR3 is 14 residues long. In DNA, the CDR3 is TGTGCCAGCAGACAGGACACAGAGAACACTGAAGCTTTCTTT. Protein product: CASRQDTENTEAFF. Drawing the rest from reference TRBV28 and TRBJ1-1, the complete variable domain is DVKVTQSSRYLVKRTGEKVFLECVQDMDHENMFWYRQDPGLGLRLIYFSYDVKMKEKGDIPEGYSVSREKKERFSLILESASTNQTSMYLCASRQDTENTEAFFGQGTRLTVV.

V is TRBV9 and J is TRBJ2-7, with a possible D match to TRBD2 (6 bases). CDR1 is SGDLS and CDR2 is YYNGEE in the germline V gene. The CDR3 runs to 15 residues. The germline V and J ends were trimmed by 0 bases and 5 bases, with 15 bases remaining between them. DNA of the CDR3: TGTGCCAGCAGCGTAGCGGGACTGCCTAGGGACGAGCAGTACTTC. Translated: CASSVAGLPRDEQYF.

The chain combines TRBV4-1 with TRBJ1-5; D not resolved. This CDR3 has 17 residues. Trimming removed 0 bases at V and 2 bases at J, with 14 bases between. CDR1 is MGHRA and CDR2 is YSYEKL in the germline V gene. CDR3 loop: CASSQDGNGVGNQPQHF. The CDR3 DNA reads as TGCGCCAGCAGCCAAGATGGAAACGGGGTCGGCAATCAGCCCCAGCATTTT.

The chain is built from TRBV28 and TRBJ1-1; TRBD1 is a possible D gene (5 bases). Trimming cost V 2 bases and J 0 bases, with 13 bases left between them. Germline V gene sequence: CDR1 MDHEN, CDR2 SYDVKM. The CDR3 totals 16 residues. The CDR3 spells CASSLTATDMNTEAFF. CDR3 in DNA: TGTGCCAGCAGTTTAACCGCGACGGACATGAACACTGAAGCTTTCTTT.

The CDR3 loop reads CASKDEGYGDTQYF. The CDR3 nucleotides read TGTGCCAGCAAAGACGAGGGCTATGGAGATACGCAGTATTTT. J is TRBJ2-3 and V is TRBV6-5; maybe TRBD2 (5 bases). Germline V gene lookup returns CDR1 MNHEY and CDR2 SVGAGI. V lost 7 bases, J lost 5 bases, and 16 bases lay in between. The CDR3 totals 14 residues.

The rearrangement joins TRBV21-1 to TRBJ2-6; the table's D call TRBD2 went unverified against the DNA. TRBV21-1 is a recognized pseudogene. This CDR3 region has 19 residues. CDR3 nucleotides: TGTGCCAGCAGCAATGGGACTAGCGGGAGTACGTGTGGGGCCAACGTCCTGACTTTC. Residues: CASSNGTSGSTCGANVLTF.